The T cell receptor (beta chain) under discussion was sequenced for a study of blood T cell repertoires in COVID-19. The CDR3 has 16 amino acids. Germline V gene lookup returns CDR1 KGHDR and CDR2 SFDVKD. V gave up 0 bases and J gave up 11 bases; unmatched junction bases: 12. Original processing methods: Estimation of nucleated cell counts was performed using reference gene primer amplification. Method: immunoSEQ multiplex PCR; TCRdb's copy keeps in-frame clones and lacks some. That table gives V, J and clone size, and the DNA gave D and trimming. The top ten hold approximately 6.2% of the sample, which has about 200,000 clones, around nine tenths seen once.

The origin of this receptor is a man in his sixties who had recovered from COVID-19. The chain couples TRBV24-1 to TRBJ1-5, with 7 bases aligning to TRBD1. Sequenced sample: peripheral blood. CDR3 DNA sequence: TGTGCCACCAGTGATTTGAGGACATCCCCCACAGGGGCCCAGCATTTT. Translating gives CATSDLRTSPTGAQHF.